This TCR beta chain was documented in a study of cytomegalovirus exposure and HLA in healthy donors. Overall study: Unique TCRs numbering around 80 million, obtained from HLA-typed donors, made up an early data release. Whole-study results and caveats: Among TCR beta chains of equal frequency, HLA-associated ones were more clonally expanded in a later analysis. The study had only CMV serostatus as immune exposure information. A later analysis linked about 17,000 TCR beta sequences to HLA alleles at 0.05 false discovery rate.

Per the germline V gene, CDR1 is LNHNV and CDR2 is YYDKDF (reference sequence). With 3 bases removed from V and 3 bases from J, the gap between germline ends came to 14 bases. This CDR3 region has 15 residues. The study ran its PCR with 60 Vbeta and 13 Jbeta primers. Profiled with immunoSEQ multiplex PCR; TCRdb holds only in-frame clones, not every one. The sample shows roughly 140,000 clones, over 80% of them seen only once. Turning to this clone: Its specificity is not known.

The J gene is TRBJ1-1, the V gene TRBV15, with a weak D call TRBD1 (5 bases). Sequences were obtained from PBMCs. The sequence was collected from a male donor in good health and CMV-seronegative. CDR3 residues: CATSRAGKLDTEAFF. DNA of the CDR3: TGTGCCACCAGCAGGGCAGGGAAACTGGACACTGAAGCTTTCTTT.